This TCR beta chain derives from a study of sequential checkpoint blockade in melanoma. Turning to the study itself: First-line arms were nivolumab then ipilimumab, or the reverse, randomized 1:1. Both treatment sequences were followed by maintenance nivolumab.

Described treatment: randomized to nivolumab then ipilimumab (arm A) or the reverse (arm B). None of the patients previously received DNA-damaging chemotherapy. Live CD3+CD8+ CD19− CD56− cells were sorted from PBMCs. Produced via immunoSEQ multiplex PCR; TCRdb's table is partial and in-frame only. Among some 15,000 clones listed, around 92% were seen once. This clone came up once. The CDR3 consists of 17 residues. V shed 5 bases and J 4 bases; nucleotides not matched to a gene: 9. Germline V gene sequence: CDR1 PRHDT, CDR2 FYEKMQ (reference sequence). This chain links TRBV13 with TRBJ1-5; 12 positions match TRBD1. This TCR was sampled from a human donor with melanoma. Material: CD8+ T cells sorted from blood (inferred from file names), obtained from a patient given nivolumab and ipilimumab in sequence. The CDR3 protein is CASSLTGTGGRNQPQHF. DNA for the CDR3: TGTGCCAGCAGCCTTACCGGGACAGGGGGCCGGAATCAGCCCCAGCATTTT.